This T cell receptor beta chain comes out of a study of blood T cell repertoires in COVID-19. Study context: Acute-phase and convalescent COVID-19 samples originated in the United States, Italy and Spain. The analysed material was cDNA or gDNA that came from T cells, B-cell-depleted T cells, or PBMCs.

This CDR3 comprises 13 residues. Authors' analysis steps: Amplified reference gene primers provided the basis for estimating nucleated cell counts. The protocol was immunoSEQ multiplex PCR, while the TCRdb copy is restricted to in-frame clones and leaves out a portion. D and trimming come from the DNA, and the V and J calls and clone size come from that table. Counted here are around 120,000 clones, nearly 90% occurring once; the ten biggest clones make up more than 3%. Seattle patients were enrolled while actively infected and followed longitudinally. This chain links TRBV21-1 with TRBJ2-7; no check of the table's D call, TRBD1, against the DNA was made. TRBV21-1 is recorded as a pseudogene. The origin of this receptor is a woman in her sixties or seventies with COVID-19, enrolled during active disease. Sequencing was performed on peripheral blood. As DNA, the CDR3 is TGTGCCAGCAGCAAATGGACAGGGGACGAGCAGTACTTC. The encoded protein is CASSKWTGDEQYF.